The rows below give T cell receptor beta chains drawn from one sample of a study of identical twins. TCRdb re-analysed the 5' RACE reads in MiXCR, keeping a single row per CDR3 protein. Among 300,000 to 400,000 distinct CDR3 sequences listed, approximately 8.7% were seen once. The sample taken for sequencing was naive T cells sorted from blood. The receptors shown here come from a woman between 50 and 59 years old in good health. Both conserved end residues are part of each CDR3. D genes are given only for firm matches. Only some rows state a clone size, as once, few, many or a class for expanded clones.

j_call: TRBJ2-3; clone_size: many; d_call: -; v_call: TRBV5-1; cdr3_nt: TGCGCCAGCAGCCCGGAGCATCTAGGCTTTGGAGATACGCAGTATTTT; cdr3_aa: CASSPEHLGFGDTQYF
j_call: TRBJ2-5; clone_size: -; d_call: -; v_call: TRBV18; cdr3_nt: TGTGCCAGCTCACCGTCTAGCGACAGCCAAGAGACCCAGTACTTC; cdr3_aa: CASSPSSDSQETQYF
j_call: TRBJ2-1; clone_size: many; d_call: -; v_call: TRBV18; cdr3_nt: TGTGCCAGCTCACCACCCATCCTCAATGAGCAGTTCTTC; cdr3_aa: CASSPPILNEQFF
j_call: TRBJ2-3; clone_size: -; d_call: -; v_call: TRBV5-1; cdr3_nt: TGCGCCAGCAGCCGGACGGACACAGATACGCAGTATTTT; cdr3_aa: CASSRTDTDTQYF
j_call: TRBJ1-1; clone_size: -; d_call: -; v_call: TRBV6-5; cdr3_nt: TGTGCCAGCAGTTCCAAGCAGGGTCACACTGAAGCTTTCTTT; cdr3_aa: CASSSKQGHTEAFF
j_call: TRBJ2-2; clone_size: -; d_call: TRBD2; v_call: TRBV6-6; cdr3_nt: TGTGCCAGCACCCGAAATGTAGCGGGAACCATCATCGGGGAGCTGTTTTTT; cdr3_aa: CASTRNVAGTIIGELFF
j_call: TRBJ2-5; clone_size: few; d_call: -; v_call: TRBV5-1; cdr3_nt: TGCGCCAGCAGCTTGGACGCATTTGGGAAGAGAACCCAGTACTTC; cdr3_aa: CASSLDAFGKRTQYF
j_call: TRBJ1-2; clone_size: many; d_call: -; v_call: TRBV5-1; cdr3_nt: TGCGCCAGCAGCTTGGAGGCGGTTAACTATGGCTACACCTTC; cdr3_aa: CASSLEAVNYGYTF
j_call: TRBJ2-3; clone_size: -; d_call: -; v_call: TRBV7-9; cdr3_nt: TGTGCCAGCAGCCCTGGGGATTATCCGGTTGGTACATTGCCAGATACGCAGTATTTT; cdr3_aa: CASSPGDYPVGTLPDTQYF
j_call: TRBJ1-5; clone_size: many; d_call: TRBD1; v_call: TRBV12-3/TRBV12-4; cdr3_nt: TGTGCCAGCAGTTGGGACAGGGTGATGAGGGGCAATCAGCCCCAGCATTTT; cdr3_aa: CASSWDRVMRGNQPQHF
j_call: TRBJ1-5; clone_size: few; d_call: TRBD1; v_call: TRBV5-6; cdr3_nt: TGTGCCAGCAGCTTGGGGGGACAGATTGTTTATAGCAATCAGCCCCAGCATTTT; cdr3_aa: CASSLGGQIVYSNQPQHF
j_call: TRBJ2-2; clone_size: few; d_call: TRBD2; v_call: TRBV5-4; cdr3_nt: TGTGCCAGCAGCCCGGGTAGCGATAGCGGGAGAGGAGGGGAGCTGTTTTTT; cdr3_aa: CASSPGSDSGRGGELFF
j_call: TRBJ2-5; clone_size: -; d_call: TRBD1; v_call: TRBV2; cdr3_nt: TGTGCCAGCCGCGGGACAGGGGCACTCTTC; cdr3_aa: CASRGTGALF
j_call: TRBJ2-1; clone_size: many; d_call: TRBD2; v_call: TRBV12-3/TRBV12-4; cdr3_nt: TGTGCCAGCAGTTTTTCTGCGGGAGTCTACAATGAGCAGTTCTTC; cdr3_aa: CASSFSAGVYNEQFF
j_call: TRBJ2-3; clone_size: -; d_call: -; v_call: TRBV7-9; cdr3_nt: TGTGCCAGCAACATACGAGTAGAAGATACGCAGTATTTT; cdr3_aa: CASNIRVEDTQYF
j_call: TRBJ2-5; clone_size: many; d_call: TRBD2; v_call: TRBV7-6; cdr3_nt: TGTGCCAGCATGTTCGGACTAGCGGTAGACCGAGGGATGGAGACCCAGTACTTC; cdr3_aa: CASMFGLAVDRGMETQYF
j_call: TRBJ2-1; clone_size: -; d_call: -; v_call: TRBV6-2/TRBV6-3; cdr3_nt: TGTGCCAGCCGGGACCCACGGGATGAGCAGTTCTTC; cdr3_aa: CASRDPRDEQFF
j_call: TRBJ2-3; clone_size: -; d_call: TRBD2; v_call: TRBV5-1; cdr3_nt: TGCGCCAGCAGCTTGGGGGGACTAGCGGGATGGACAGATACGCAGTATTTT; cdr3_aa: CASSLGGLAGWTDTQYF
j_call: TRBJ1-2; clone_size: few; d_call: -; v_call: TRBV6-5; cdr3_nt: TGTGCCAGCAAGGTCCCGAACTATGGCTACACCTTC; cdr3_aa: CASKVPNYGYTF
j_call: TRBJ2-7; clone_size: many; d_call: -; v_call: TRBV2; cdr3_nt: TGTGCCAGCTTTTGGGATTCCACCTACGAGCAGTACTTC; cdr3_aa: CASFWDSTYEQYF
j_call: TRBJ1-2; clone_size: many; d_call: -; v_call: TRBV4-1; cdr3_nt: TGCGCCAGCAGCCAAGATCCGACGGGACCGTCCTTTGGCTACACCTTC; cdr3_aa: CASSQDPTGPSFGYTF
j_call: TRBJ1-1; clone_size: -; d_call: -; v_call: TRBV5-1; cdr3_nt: TGCGCCAGCAGCCGAACCCGGACGCAAGGCACTGAAGCTTTCTTT; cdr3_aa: CASSRTRTQGTEAFF
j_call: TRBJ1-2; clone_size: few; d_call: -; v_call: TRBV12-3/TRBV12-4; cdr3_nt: TGTGCCAGCAGTTTGGTGACGACCGTCTATGGCTACACCTTC; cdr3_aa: CASSLVTTVYGYTF
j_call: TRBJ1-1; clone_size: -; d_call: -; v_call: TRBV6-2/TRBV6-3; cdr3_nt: TGTGCCAGCAGTTACTCGACAGAGAAAGCTTTCTTT; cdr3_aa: CASSYSTEKAFF
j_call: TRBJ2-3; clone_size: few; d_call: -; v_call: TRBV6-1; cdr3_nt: TGTGCCAGCAGTGATACGGGATCCCGCACAGATACGCAGTATTTT; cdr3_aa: CASSDTGSRTDTQYF
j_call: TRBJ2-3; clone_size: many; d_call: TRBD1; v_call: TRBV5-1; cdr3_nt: TGTGCCAGCAGCCTGGACAGGGGAGGCACAGATACGCAGTATTTT; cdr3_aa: CASSLDRGGTDTQYF
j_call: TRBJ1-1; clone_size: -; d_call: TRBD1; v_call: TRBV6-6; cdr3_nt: TGTGCCAGCAGCCCGGACAGGGGGTCTGAAGCTTTCTTT; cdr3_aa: CASSPDRGSEAFF
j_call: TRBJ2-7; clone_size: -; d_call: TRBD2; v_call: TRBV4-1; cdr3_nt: TGCGCCAGCAGCCAAATCCTAGCGGGAGTGAACGAGCAGTACTTC; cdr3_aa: CASSQILAGVNEQYF
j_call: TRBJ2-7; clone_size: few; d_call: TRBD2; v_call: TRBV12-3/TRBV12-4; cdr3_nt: TGTGCCAGCAGTTCTTCTAGCGGGAGGGCCTCCTACGAGCAGTACTTC; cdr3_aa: CASSSSSGRASYEQYF